What follows are 11 T cell receptor beta chains derived from one specimen sequenced in a study of cytomegalovirus exposure and HLA in healthy donors. The PCR contained 60 Vbeta and 13 Jbeta primers. TCRdb's table, derived via immunoSEQ multiplex PCR, lists solely in-frame clones and lacks some. The sample contains around 190,000 clones, over 65% of which appear only once. Sequenced material: PBMCs. These receptors all stem from a woman in her 30s in good health and CMV-seronegative.

The V and J genes are TRBV15 and TRBJ2-4; D gene ambiguous. Between the trimmed V and J ends, which lost 9 bases and 0 bases, there was a span of 18 bases. Per the germline V gene, CDR1 is LNHNV and CDR2 is YYDKDF (reference sequence). The CDR3 sequence is 16 residues long. As DNA, the CDR3 is TGTGCCACTAGAGAAATATATTCGATAGCCAAAAACATTCAGTACTTC. Encoded protein: CATREIYSIAKNIQYF.

The chain links TRBV19 to TRBJ1-4; TRBD1 matches at 7 bases. Germline V CDR1 and CDR2: LNHDA, SQIVND (reference sequence). The ends lost 5 bases at V and 2 bases at J; junction bases unmatched: 11. This CDR3 has 17 residues. CDR3 DNA sequence: TGTGCCAGTAGTCCACTAGTTCGACAGGGCACTAATGAAAAACTGTTTTTT. Translation gives CASSPLVRQGTNEKLFF.

This clone has only one observation. The rearrangement links TRBV29-1 to TRBJ2-3; tentative D call: TRBD1 (5 bases). Germline V gene sequence: CDR1 SQVTM, CDR2 ANQGSEA. The germline V and J ends were trimmed by 7 bases and 0 bases, with 11 bases remaining between them. This CDR3 has 13 residues. This CDR3 is CSAPTASTDTQYF. CDR3 nucleotide sequence: TGCAGCGCTCCGACAGCTAGCACAGATACGCAGTATTTT.

This clone was seen only a few times. Different DNA sequences within this sample yield the same CDR3. V gene TRBV6-1 combines with J gene TRBJ2-1; D not certain. There are 11 residues in the CDR3. The germline V gene encodes CDR1 MNHNS and CDR2 SASEGT. V lost 5 bases to trimming and J lost 9 bases, with 8 bases between them. The CDR3 sequence: CASSYGGEQFF. CDR3 DNA sequence: TGTGCCAGCAGTTACGGTGGTGAGCAGTTCTTC.

The chain recombines TRBV6-6 with TRBJ2-1; 13 bases are a match to TRBD2. This CDR3 comprises 15 residues. V shed 6 bases and J 7 bases; nucleotides not matched to a gene: 6. The germline CDR1 and CDR2 sequences are MNHNY and SVGAGI (reference sequence). The CDR3, as DNA: TGTGCCAGCAGCCAGGGACTAGCGGGGTTTAATGAGCAGTTCTTC. The encoded protein is CASSQGLAGFNEQFF.

This chain connects TRBV19 to TRBJ1-5; the D is unclear. CDR1 is LNHDA, CDR2 SQIVND, per germline (reference sequence). V gave up 7 bases and J gave up 5 bases, with 21 bases separating them. CDR3 length equals 16 residues. This CDR3 reads CASTRRTELFDQPQHF. The CDR3 DNA follows: TGTGCCAGTACAAGGAGGACGGAACTGTTCGATCAGCCCCAGCATTTT.

The rearrangement joins TRBV2 to TRBJ1-4; D call uncertain. CDR3 length equals 14 residues. CDR1 is SNHLY and CDR2 is FYNNEI in the germline V gene. V was trimmed by 7 bases and J by 4 bases, leaving 13 bases between them. This chain's CDR3 is CASKAGQSNEKLFF. CDR3 DNA sequence: TGTGCCAGCAAGGCAGGCCAAAGTAATGAAAAACTGTTTTTT.

The chain employs TRBV28 and TRBJ1-1; D gene uncertain. The V and J ends lost 3 bases and 0 bases respectively, with 8 bases between them. Germline V gene lookup returns CDR1 MDHEN and CDR2 SYDVKM. CDR3 length: 14 residues. Here the CDR3 reads CASSLGAMNTEAFF. As DNA, the CDR3 is TGTGCCAGCAGTTTGGGAGCTATGAACACTGAAGCTTTCTTT.

The rearrangement uses TRBV5-1 and TRBJ2-5, with D tentatively TRBD1 (5 bases). There are 13 residues in the CDR3. Trimming removed 7 bases from V and 2 bases from J, with 12 bases in between. The germline CDR1 and CDR2 sequences are SGHRS and YFSETQ. The DNA for the CDR3 is TGCGCCAGCGGGGTCACAGGACAAGAGACCCAGTACTTC. It codes for CASGVTGQETQYF.

The V and J genes are TRBV5-1 and TRBJ2-1; D perhaps matches TRBD2 (6 bases). Germline V gene lookup returns CDR1 SGHRS and CDR2 YFSETQ. This CDR3 comprises 14 residues. V was trimmed by 9 bases and J by 0 bases, leaving 13 bases between them. The DNA of the CDR3 is TGCGCCACCTCCGCGGGAAGCTCCTACAATGAGCAGTTCTTC. This gives the protein CATSAGSSYNEQFF.

The chain carries TRBV19 and TRBJ1-2; unclear D gene. V lost 7 bases and J lost 5, with 14 bases in between. The CDR3 has 13 residues. Germline V CDR1 and CDR2: LNHDA, SQIVND (reference sequence). CDR3 sequence reads: CASTPPGFYGYTF. In DNA form, the CDR3 reads TGTGCCAGTACCCCCCCGGGGTTTTATGGCTACACCTTC.